Here is one TCR beta chain with its context. The target of this receptor is not known. No per-base quality is available; no much larger clone lies one base away. This record belongs to a study of sequential checkpoint blockade in melanoma (dated by TCRdb to the late 2010s). For the study in its entirety: Patients were randomized 1:1 to first-line nivolumab followed by ipilimumab (arm A) or ipilimumab followed by nivolumab (arm B). Maintenance nivolumab was given following each of the two trial sequences.

This sample's treatment or condition label indicates: randomized to nivolumab then ipilimumab (arm A) or the reverse (arm B). None of the trial patients had been given prior DNA-damaging chemotherapy. Thawed PBMCs were sorted on a FACS Aria II flow cytometer to isolate live CD3+CD8+ cells negative for CD19 and CD56. CheckMate 064, a randomized, open-label phase II trial of sequential checkpoint blockade, was the source of the samples, all of which came from patients with melanoma. Peripheral blood mononuclear cells were collected by leukapheresis, purified with Ficoll-Paque, and frozen in human serum with 10% DMSO. Right after sorting, the blood CD3+CD8+ cells were verified to be >95% pure, and DNA extraction followed. The immunoSEQ Assay was used to immunosequence TCRbeta CDR3 regions from genomic DNA. Genomic DNA was amplified by bias-controlled multiplex PCR before high-throughput sequencing. Per the original workflow: To quantify the absolute abundance of each unique TCRbeta CDR3 region, the sequences were collapsed and filtered. Clonality was defined as 1 minus Pielou's evenness and was calculated using productive rearrangements only. Clones with significantly greater frequencies in on-treatment versus baseline samples were identified using a previously published method. The clones in this table, taken by TCRdb from immuneACCESS, are in-frame only. Not every clone is retained; where verified, under half of the shortfall comes from an unresolved V gene, and the cause of the rest is unknown. D and trimming come from the DNA, and the V and J calls and clone size come from that table. Counted in this sample were 15,000 to 20,000 clones; about two thirds of them appeared once. The ten largest clones capture roughly 23% of the sample.

The investigation overall reported the following: The model for predicting response that combines TCR metrics with mutation burden needs to be validated in larger, independent patient cohorts.

Including the terminal cysteine and phenylalanine, the CDR3 comprises 13 residues. Kept here is only the CDR3 DNA, which spans 39 bases and is read in frame from base 1. Relative to germline, V is missing 7 bases and J is missing 10 bases, with 11 bases of the junction outside any gene match. Via the germline V gene, CDR1 is SGHRS and CDR2 YFSETQ. This specimen consisted of CD8+ T cells sorted from blood (inferred from file names), obtained from a patient given nivolumab and ipilimumab in sequence. The TCR originated in a human donor with melanoma. The V and J segments used are TRBV5-1 and TRBJ2-1, with TRBD2 matching 7 junction bases. The CDR3 reads CASYRAGREEQFF. DNA sequence: TGCGCCAGCTATCGAGCGGGACGGGAGGAGCAGTTCTTC.